This TCR beta chain was sequenced during a study of shared clonotypes between healthy human individuals. Study outcomes and limitations: About 5% was the fraction of naive CD4 clonotypes found shared across a few donors. At large depth, rarefaction still showed sorted-subset sequencing to be incomplete. In having few donors, the study represented limited genetic and exposure-history diversity. Generally, naive subsets (rather than memory subsets) showed larger estimated richness.

About this clone: The antigen is not known.

It was CD45RO-negative cells, positively selected for CCR7, that made up naive CD8 cells, with terminally differentiated effector memory CD45RA+ cells excluded. The CDR3 extends over 15 amino acids. After removal of 2 bases from V and 2 bases from J, the junction contained 8 bases not matched to a gene. CDR1 and CDR2 (germline): GTSNPN, SVGIG (reference sequence). The table came from immunoSEQ multiplex PCR; TCRdb's copy has only in-frame clones and leaves some out. The sample yields about 2.1 million clones, around 93% seen once. Sequencing was performed on naive CD8+ T cells from PBMCs. V is TRBV30 and J is TRBJ2-5; 7 positions match TRBD2. The TCR comes from a man aged 18-30 years in good health. Some clones in this sample may be carry-over from other donors' samples. The CDR3 DNA reads as TGTGCCTGGAGTTTTGGGGCGCGGGGGCAAGAGACCCAGTACTTC. This gives the protein CAWSFGARGQETQYF.